Listed below are T cell receptor beta chains from one sample, sequenced in a study of cytomegalovirus exposure and HLA in healthy donors. Libraries were prepared by immunoSEQ multiplex PCR; TCRdb keeps only in-frame clonotypes and omits some of them. The table has roughly 120,000 clones, roughly 80% seen once. Material for sequencing was PBMCs. The receptors were gathered from a woman under 40 in good health and CMV-seropositive. The CDR3 runs from the conserved cysteine through the conserved F or W. Each record gives: J gene, V gene, D gene, clone size, CDR3 protein, CDR3 DNA. The D gene is left open where the match is weak. Size is stated for part of the rows, as once, few or many counts, or as a class when the clone is expanded.

J gene: TRBJ2-5
V gene: TRBV5-6
D gene: TRBD2
clone size: few
CDR3 protein: CASSLGGRGTETQYF
CDR3 DNA: TGTGCCAGCAGCTTGGGAGGGCGGGGGACCGAGACCCAGTACTTC

J gene: TRBJ2-7
V gene: TRBV19
D gene: TRBD2
clone size: few
CDR3 protein: CASRRTSGSSYEQYF
CDR3 DNA: TGTGCCAGTCGACGGACTAGCGGATCCTCCTACGAGCAGTACTTC

J gene: TRBJ1-1
V gene: TRBV15
D gene: TRBD1
clone size: .
CDR3 protein: CATDPGQGAYTEAFF
CDR3 DNA: TGTGCCACCGATCCGGGACAGGGGGCTTACACTGAAGCTTTCTTT

J gene: TRBJ2-1
V gene: TRBV5-1
D gene: TRBD2
clone size: once
CDR3 protein: CASSFSTARVSAGHNEQFF
CDR3 DNA: TGCGCCAGCAGCTTTTCAACCGCCCGGGTGTCAGCGGGGCACAATGAGCAGTTCTTC

J gene: TRBJ1-5
V gene: TRBV15
D gene: TRBD1
clone size: .
CDR3 protein: CATSRGQGDQPQHF
CDR3 DNA: TGTGCCACCAGCAGAGGGCAGGGGGATCAGCCCCAGCATTTT

J gene: TRBJ2-5
V gene: TRBV15
D gene: TRBD2
clone size: .
CDR3 protein: CATSRGTSGDQAYF
CDR3 DNA: TGTGCCACCAGCAGAGGGACTAGCGGGGACCAGGCGTACTTC

J gene: TRBJ2-7
V gene: TRBV4-1
D gene: .
clone size: .
CDR3 protein: CASSQGRATGVYEQYF
CDR3 DNA: TGCGCCAGCAGCCAAGGTCGAGCGACGGGGGTTTACGAGCAGTACTTC

J gene: TRBJ1-1
V gene: TRBV29-1
D gene: .
clone size: .
CDR3 protein: CSVGRNTEAFF
CDR3 DNA: TGCAGCGTTGGGAGGAACACTGAAGCTTTCTTT

J gene: TRBJ1-1
V gene: TRBV27
D gene: TRBD1
clone size: .
CDR3 protein: CASVGRGRVNTEAFF
CDR3 DNA: TGTGCCAGCGTTGGCAGGGGGCGTGTGAACACTGAAGCTTTCTTT

J gene: TRBJ2-1
V gene: TRBV10-2
D gene: TRBD2
clone size: .
CDR3 protein: CASSLRGGLDSYNEQFF
CDR3 DNA: TGCGCCAGCAGTCTTCGGGGGGGACTAGATTCTTACAATGAGCAGTTCTTC

J gene: TRBJ2-7
V gene: TRBV18
D gene: TRBD2
clone size: once
CDR3 protein: CASSTLAGVPHEQYF
CDR3 DNA: TGTGCCAGCTCGACCTTAGCGGGAGTTCCCCACGAGCAGTACTTC

J gene: TRBJ2-1
V gene: TRBV7-2
D gene: .
clone size: .
CDR3 protein: CASSAGPTGRGEQFF
CDR3 DNA: TGTGCCAGCAGCGCCGGGCCAACTGGCCGGGGTGAGCAGTTCTTC

J gene: TRBJ2-7
V gene: TRBV2
D gene: .
clone size: .
CDR3 protein: CASYPGVQSEQYF
CDR3 DNA: TGTGCCAGCTACCCGGGGGTCCAGTCCGAGCAGTACTTC

J gene: TRBJ1-1
V gene: TRBV25-1
D gene: .
clone size: .
CDR3 protein: CASRTDRNTEAFF
CDR3 DNA: TGTGCCAGCAGGACCGACAGGAACACTGAAGCTTTCTTT

J gene: TRBJ2-3
V gene: TRBV5-6
D gene: TRBD2
clone size: .
CDR3 protein: CASSLELAGWTDTQYF
CDR3 DNA: TGTGCCAGCAGCTTGGAGTTAGCGGGATGGACAGATACGCAGTATTTT

J gene: TRBJ1-2
V gene: TRBV18
D gene: .
clone size: .
CDR3 protein: CASSPKTGNYGYTF
CDR3 DNA: TGTGCCAGCTCACCAAAGACGGGGAACTATGGCTACACCTTC

J gene: TRBJ2-1
V gene: TRBV27
D gene: TRBD1
clone size: .
CDR3 protein: CATRDRGRNNEQFF
CDR3 DNA: TGTGCCACCAGGGACAGGGGGCGGAACAATGAGCAGTTCTTC

J gene: TRBJ2-7
V gene: TRBV14
D gene: TRBD2
clone size: .
CDR3 protein: CASSRLGASGSYEQYF
CDR3 DNA: TGTGCCAGCAGCCGCCTAGGGGCTAGCGGAAGCTACGAGCAGTACTTC

J gene: TRBJ1-5
V gene: TRBV2
D gene: .
clone size: once
CDR3 protein: CASSEIRGQPQHF
CDR3 DNA: TGTGCCAGCAGTGAAATAAGAGGGCAGCCCCAGCATTTT

J gene: TRBJ1-4
V gene: TRBV4-2
D gene: .
clone size: .
CDR3 protein: CASSQEGRGNEKLFF
CDR3 DNA: TGTGCCAGCAGCCAAGAGGGCAGGGGCAATGAAAAACTGTTTTTT

J gene: TRBJ1-4
V gene: TRBV19
D gene: .
clone size: .
CDR3 protein: CASSMGGYNEKLFF
CDR3 DNA: TGTGCCAGTAGTATGGGGGGGTATAATGAAAAACTGTTTTTT

J gene: TRBJ2-3
V gene: TRBV4-1
D gene: .
clone size: .
CDR3 protein: CASSPIAGVEAADTQYF
CDR3 DNA: TGCGCCAGCAGCCCTATCGCCGGGGTCGAAGCGGCCGATACGCAGTATTTT

J gene: TRBJ1-1
V gene: TRBV19
D gene: .
clone size: .
CDR3 protein: CASKVEQGTEAFF
CDR3 DNA: TGTGCCAGTAAGGTGGAACAGGGCACTGAAGCTTTCTTT

J gene: TRBJ2-7
V gene: TRBV5-1
D gene: .
clone size: .
CDR3 protein: CASSLDSGSPEQYF
CDR3 DNA: TGCGCCAGCAGCTTGGATTCCGGGTCCCCCGAGCAGTACTTC

J gene: TRBJ2-2
V gene: TRBV5-1
D gene: .
clone size: .
CDR3 protein: CASSLVTRRLANTGELFF
CDR3 DNA: TGCGCCAGCAGCTTGGTTACCAGACGACTTGCGAACACCGGGGAGCTGTTTTTT

J gene: TRBJ2-3
V gene: TRBV7-3
D gene: .
clone size: .
CDR3 protein: CASSPQGRPTDTQYF
CDR3 DNA: TGTGCCAGCAGCCCTCAGGGGCGCCCCACAGATACGCAGTATTTT

J gene: TRBJ2-7
V gene: TRBV29-1
D gene: TRBD1
clone size: .
CDR3 protein: CSVDKTGGYEQYF
CDR3 DNA: TGCAGCGTAGACAAGACAGGGGGCTACGAGCAGTACTTC

J gene: TRBJ2-3
V gene: TRBV10-3
D gene: TRBD1
clone size: .
CDR3 protein: CAIRPTGLDTQYF
CDR3 DNA: TGTGCCATCAGACCGACAGGGCTCGATACGCAGTATTTT

J gene: TRBJ2-7
V gene: TRBV6-5
D gene: .
clone size: .
CDR3 protein: CASSGGERGQYF
CDR3 DNA: TGTGCCAGCAGCGGAGGGGAAAGGGGGCAGTACTTC

J gene: TRBJ2-4
V gene: TRBV14
D gene: TRBD2
clone size: .
CDR3 protein: CASSQVAGGSQNIQYF
CDR3 DNA: TGTGCCAGCAGCCAGGTAGCGGGAGGGTCTCAAAACATTCAGTACTTC

J gene: TRBJ2-7
V gene: TRBV7-9
D gene: TRBD1
clone size: .
CDR3 protein: CASGEGQGYEQYF
CDR3 DNA: TGTGCCAGCGGCGAAGGACAGGGCTACGAGCAGTACTTC

J gene: TRBJ2-5
V gene: TRBV11-2
D gene: TRBD2
clone size: .
CDR3 protein: CASRMGTSGQETQYF
CDR3 DNA: TGTGCCAGCAGGATGGGGACTAGCGGTCAAGAGACCCAGTACTTC

J gene: TRBJ2-1
V gene: TRBV2
D gene: TRBD2
clone size: .
CDR3 protein: CASAGDEQFF
CDR3 DNA: TGTGCCAGCGCGGGGGATGAGCAGTTCTTC

J gene: TRBJ2-3
V gene: TRBV6-6
D gene: .
clone size: once
CDR3 protein: CASSSILDGYTDTQYF
CDR3 DNA: TGTGCCAGCAGTTCTATCCTAGACGGTTACACAGATACGCAGTATTTT

J gene: TRBJ2-7
V gene: TRBV5-1
D gene: .
clone size: .
CDR3 protein: CASSMDRSYEQYF
CDR3 DNA: TGCGCCAGCAGCATGGACAGATCCTACGAGCAGTACTTC

J gene: TRBJ2-7
V gene: TRBV27
D gene: .
clone size: few
CDR3 protein: CASSLGGIEQYF
CDR3 DNA: TGTGCCAGCAGTTTAGGGGGGATCGAGCAGTACTTC

J gene: TRBJ2-5
V gene: TRBV27
D gene: .
clone size: once
CDR3 protein: CASSWRVQETQYF
CDR3 DNA: TGTGCCAGCAGTTGGAGAGTTCAAGAGACCCAGTACTTC

J gene: TRBJ2-1
V gene: TRBV10-2
D gene: TRBD2
clone size: .
CDR3 protein: CASSLSGVEQFF
CDR3 DNA: TGCGCCAGCAGTCTTAGCGGGGTTGAGCAGTTCTTC

J gene: TRBJ1-6
V gene: TRBV2
D gene: .
clone size: .
CDR3 protein: CASSEDTGFSPLHF
CDR3 DNA: TGTGCCAGCAGTGAAGATACAGGGTTCTCACCCCTCCACTTT

J gene: TRBJ1-2
V gene: TRBV7-9
D gene: .
clone size: .
CDR3 protein: CASSSRDKSFYGYTF
CDR3 DNA: TGTGCCAGCAGCTCCCGGGACAAAAGTTTCTATGGCTACACCTTC

J gene: TRBJ1-2
V gene: TRBV19
D gene: TRBD1
clone size: .
CDR3 protein: CASRDSGTYGYTF
CDR3 DNA: TGTGCCAGCCGGGACAGCGGTACCTATGGCTACACCTTC

J gene: TRBJ1-6
V gene: TRBV18
D gene: TRBD1
clone size: .
CDR3 protein: CASSPGTDNSPLHF
CDR3 DNA: TGTGCCAGCTCACCAGGGACAGATAATTCACCCCTCCACTTT

J gene: TRBJ2-1
V gene: TRBV9
D gene: .
clone size: .
CDR3 protein: CASSQVGGEQFF
CDR3 DNA: TGTGCCAGCAGCCAAGTCGGGGGTGAGCAGTTCTTC

J gene: TRBJ1-1
V gene: TRBV9
D gene: .
clone size: .
CDR3 protein: CASSLGGDTEAFF
CDR3 DNA: TGTGCCAGCAGCCTCGGAGGGGACACTGAAGCTTTCTTT

J gene: TRBJ2-1
V gene: TRBV9
D gene: TRBD2
clone size: .
CDR3 protein: CASSEGLEYNEQFF
CDR3 DNA: TGTGCCAGCAGCGAAGGACTAGAATACAATGAGCAGTTCTTC

J gene: TRBJ1-5
V gene: TRBV18
D gene: TRBD1
clone size: once
CDR3 protein: CASSPIQGATQPQHF
CDR3 DNA: TGTGCCAGCTCCCCAATACAGGGGGCGACTCAGCCCCAGCATTTT

J gene: TRBJ2-1
V gene: TRBV9
D gene: TRBD2
clone size: once
CDR3 protein: CASSVAGTSEGNEQFF
CDR3 DNA: TGTGCCAGCAGCGTAGCTGGAACTAGCGAGGGCAATGAGCAGTTCTTC

J gene: TRBJ1-2
V gene: TRBV5-6
D gene: TRBD1
clone size: .
CDR3 protein: CASSLWDRDSGYTF
CDR3 DNA: TGTGCCAGCAGCTTGTGGGACAGGGACTCTGGCTACACCTTC

J gene: TRBJ1-2
V gene: TRBV10-3
D gene: TRBD1
clone size: few
CDR3 protein: CAISVSSGGQGNYGYTF
CDR3 DNA: TGTGCCATCAGTGTGTCTTCCGGTGGACAGGGGAACTATGGCTACACCTTC

J gene: TRBJ1-4
V gene: TRBV9
D gene: .
clone size: few
CDR3 protein: CASSVGGVGEKLFF
CDR3 DNA: TGTGCCAGCAGCGTTGGGGGCGTGGGTGAAAAACTGTTTTTT

J gene: TRBJ2-2
V gene: TRBV7-2
D gene: .
clone size: .
CDR3 protein: CASSLGADTGELFF
CDR3 DNA: TGTGCCAGCAGTTTGGGGGCGGACACCGGGGAGCTGTTTTTT

J gene: TRBJ1-1
V gene: TRBV19
D gene: .
clone size: .
CDR3 protein: CASSIIKPSGTEAFF
CDR3 DNA: TGTGCCAGTAGTATTATAAAACCATCGGGGACTGAAGCTTTCTTT

J gene: TRBJ1-1
V gene: TRBV30
D gene: .
clone size: few
CDR3 protein: CAWEEGRLNTEAFF
CDR3 DNA: TGTGCCTGGGAGGAGGGACGACTCAACACTGAAGCTTTCTTT